The rows below give T cell receptor beta chains drawn from one sample of a study of shared clonotypes between healthy human individuals. Repertoires were generated with immunoSEQ multiplex PCR, while TCRdb's copy carries only in-frame clones and drops some. The table lists around 2,000,000 clones, 85% to 95% of them singletons. What was sequenced was naive CD4+ T cells sorted from blood. The receptor set was obtained from a man between 18 and 29 years old in good health. Both conserved end residues are part of each CDR3. Each record gives: clone size, J gene, V gene, D gene, CDR3 protein, CDR3 DNA. D genes are given only for firm matches. Clone size is given for some rows only: seen once, a few or many times, or a class if the clone is expanded.

>NA|TRBJ2-5|TRBV9|TRBD2
CASSVGMGALAGGETQYF
TGTGCCAGCAGCGTAGGGATGGGGGCGCTAGCGGGAGGAGAGACCCAGTACTTC
>NA|TRBJ1-4|TRBV5-4|NA
CASSLATGGGSEKLFF
TGTGCCAGCAGCTTGGCCACGGGGGGAGGGAGTGAAAAACTGTTTTTT
>NA|TRBJ1-2|TRBV2|NA
CASIPRTGNYGYTF
TGTGCCAGCATTCCCAGGACGGGGAACTATGGCTACACCTTC
>NA|TRBJ2-3|TRBV7-3|NA
CAGGRCTDTQYF
TGTGCCGGGGGGAGGTGCACAGATACGCAGTATTTT
>NA|TRBJ2-5|TRBV5-1|TRBD1
CASRLGTAQETQYF
TGCGCCAGCAGGTTGGGGACAGCACAAGAGACCCAGTACTTC
>NA|TRBJ1-5|TRBV6-1|NA
CASSEGVAPNSNQPQHF
TGTGCCAGCAGTGAAGGTGTCGCGCCTAATAGCAATCAGCCCCAGCATTTT
>NA|TRBJ2-1|TRBV2|NA
CASSEGDPRWNEQFF
TGTGCCAGCAGTGAGGGGGACCCCAGGTGGAATGAGCAGTTCTTC
>NA|TRBJ2-5|TRBV10-2|TRBD2
CASRLAGGPRETQYF
TGCGCCAGCAGACTAGCGGGAGGTCCACGGGAGACCCAGTACTTC
>NA|TRBJ1-6|TRBV4-1|TRBD1
CASSLGQVNSPLHF
TGCGCCAGCAGCCTGGGACAGGTTAATTCACCCCTCCACTTT
>NA|TRBJ1-3|TRBV7-9|NA
CASSLAPGNTIYF
TGTGCCAGCAGCTTAGCGCCGGGAAACACCATATATTTT
>NA|TRBJ1-2|TRBV19|NA
CASSISQGGNGYTF
TGTGCCAGTAGTATTTCCCAGGGAGGAAACGGCTACACCTTC
>NA|TRBJ1-1|TRBV7-9|TRBD1
CASSPRQGLNTEAFF
TGTGCCAGCAGCCCTCGACAGGGACTGAACACTGAAGCTTTCTTT
>NA|TRBJ1-5|TRBV19|TRBD1
CASSMGQGLYSNQPQHF
TGTGCCAGTAGTATGGGACAGGGACTGTATAGCAATCAGCCCCAGCATTTT
>NA|TRBJ1-2|TRBV30|TRBD1
CASTGGARYGYTF
TGTGCCTCAACAGGGGGCGCCCGCTATGGCTACACCTTC
>NA|TRBJ2-7|TRBV14|NA
CASSLGGEQYF
TGTGCCAGCAGCCTAGGCGGCGAGCAGTACTTC
>NA|TRBJ2-5|TRBV27|TRBD1
CASSLGTGSVVETQYF
TGTGCCAGCAGTTTAGGGACAGGCAGTGTTGTTGAGACCCAGTACTTC
>NA|TRBJ2-1|TRBV4-1|NA
CASSQSLYLGVSYEQFF
TGCGCCAGCAGCCAGAGCCTTTATTTAGGCGTTTCTTATGAGCAGTTCTTC
>NA|TRBJ1-5|TRBV21-1|NA
CASSKDGQGDQPQHF
TGTGCCAGCAGCAAAGACGGACAGGGGGATCAGCCCCAGCATTTT
>NA|TRBJ1-4|TRBV5-4|NA
CASSLDPTTNEKLFF
TGTGCCAGCAGCTTGGACCCAACAACTAATGAAAAACTGTTTTTT
>NA|TRBJ2-7|TRBV6-5|NA
CASSWGGAYEQYF
TGTGCCAGCAGTTGGGGCGGGGCCTACGAGCAGTACTTC
>once|TRBJ1-4|TRBV7-9|NA
CASSFLSAGRGSGQLFF
TGTGCCAGCAGCTTCTTGTCGGCGGGCAGGGGCAGTGGGCAACTGTTTTTT
>NA|TRBJ1-2|TRBV5-4|NA
CASSLGQSDYGYTF
TGTGCCAGCAGCTTGGGACAGAGCGACTATGGCTACACCTTC
>NA|TRBJ2-2|TRBV7-2|NA
CASSLLLGLSGELFF
TGTGCCAGCAGCTTATTGCTAGGGTTGTCCGGGGAGCTGTTTTTT
>NA|TRBJ2-3|TRBV5-1|NA
CASSLEAFRSWDTQYF
TGCGCCAGCAGCTTGGAGGCATTCCGGTCTTGGGATACGCAGTATTTT
>NA|TRBJ2-1|TRBV7-2|NA
CASSRAGATYNEQFF
TGTGCCAGCAGCCGGGCAGGGGCCACCTACAATGAGCAGTTCTTC
>once|TRBJ1-3|TRBV9|TRBD1
CASSVAGGSSGNTIYF
TGTGCCAGCAGCGTAGCAGGGGGCAGCTCTGGAAACACCATATATTTT
>NA|TRBJ1-6|TRBV5-4|NA
CASSLRSPELKGSPLHF
TGTGCCAGCAGCTTGCGGAGCCCTGAGCTGAAGGGTTCACCCCTCCACTTT
>few|TRBJ2-7|TRBV6-5|NA
CASISGPAGREQYF
TGTGCCAGCATCTCCGGGCCCGCCGGAAGGGAGCAGTACTTC
>NA|TRBJ1-2|TRBV6-1|TRBD1
CASSGQSYGYTF
TGTGCCAGCTCGGGACAGTCCTATGGCTACACCTTC
>NA|TRBJ2-3|TRBV5-4|TRBD1
CASSSTGVVDTQYF
TGTGCCAGCAGCTCCACAGGGGTTGTGGATACGCAGTATTTT
>NA|TRBJ1-1|TRBV10-3|NA
CAITPGALGTEAFF
TGTGCCATCACCCCAGGGGCTTTGGGCACTGAAGCTTTCTTT
>NA|TRBJ1-5|TRBV9|NA
CASREQGCNQPQHF
TGTGCCAGCAGGGAACAGGGTTGCAATCAGCCCCAGCATTTT
>NA|TRBJ2-2|TRBV27|TRBD1
CASSRDRGRTGELFF
TGTGCCAGCAGCCGGGACAGGGGGCGCACCGGGGAGCTGTTTTTT
>NA|TRBJ1-2|TRBV2|NA
CASSVSRDATYGYTF
TGTGCCAGCAGCGTTTCCCGGGACGCTACCTATGGCTACACCTTC
>NA|TRBJ2-7|TRBV4-1|NA
CASSQGQGGPYEQYF
TGCGCCAGCAGCCAAGGGCAGGGGGGACCCTACGAGCAGTACTTC
>NA|TRBJ1-2|TRBV30|NA
CAGTDTSYTF
TGTGCCGGAACTGACACTTCGTACACCTTC
>NA|TRBJ2-2|TRBV2|NA
CASRDQGNTGELFF
TGTGCCAGCCGGGACCAAGGGAACACCGGGGAGCTGTTTTTT
>NA|TRBJ1-2|TRBV9|NA
CASSVEGRTSNYGYTF
TGTGCCAGCAGCGTAGAGGGCCGAACGTCTAACTATGGCTACACCTTC
>NA|TRBJ1-2|TRBV5-5|NA
CASSREPGPSLQGYTF
TGTGCCAGCAGCAGGGAACCGGGGCCATCTCTTCAGGGCTACACCTTC
>NA|TRBJ2-3|TRBV6-6|NA
CASSATRTDTQYF
TGTGCCAGCAGTGCGACTCGCACAGATACGCAGTATTTT
>NA|TRBJ1-6|TRBV9|NA
CASSVDRTYNSPLHF
TGTGCCAGCAGCGTAGACCGAACTTATAATTCACCCCTCCACTTT
>NA|TRBJ2-5|TRBV21-1|NA
CASTYRVSETQYF
TGTGCCAGCACTTACAGGGTTTCAGAGACCCAGTACTTC
>once|TRBJ1-4|TRBV27|TRBD1
CASSLGTGAYNEKLFF
TGTGCCAGCAGTTTGGGGACAGGCGCCTATAATGAAAAACTGTTTTTT
>NA|TRBJ2-2|TRBV30|NA
CAWMAGRSNQAGELFF
TGTGCCTGGATGGCTGGGAGGTCTAATCAGGCCGGGGAGCTGTTTTTT
>NA|TRBJ2-2|TRBV27|TRBD2
CASRGLAGVNTGELFF
TGTGCCAGCAGAGGACTAGCGGGAGTGAACACCGGGGAGCTGTTTTTT
>NA|TRBJ2-3|TRBV29-1|NA
CSVEDHGSDTQYF
TGCAGCGTTGAAGATCATGGATCAGATACGCAGTATTTT
>NA|TRBJ2-3|TRBV7-3|TRBD2
CASSLRASGGSHRTQYF
TGTGCCAGCAGCTTACGGGCTAGCGGGGGCTCCCACCGTACGCAGTATTTT
>NA|TRBJ2-2|TRBV28|NA
CASIRASIGELFF
TGTGCCAGCATTAGGGCTAGCATCGGGGAGCTGTTTTTT
>NA|TRBJ2-7|TRBV2|NA
CASTSGAYEQYF
TGTGCCAGCACAAGTGGGGCCTACGAGCAGTACTTC
>NA|TRBJ2-3|TRBV4-1|TRBD2
CASSPWREKATDTQYF
TGCGCCAGCAGCCCCTGGCGGGAGAAGGCGACAGATACGCAGTATTTT
>few|TRBJ2-7|TRBV30|TRBD1
CAWRDRDTEQYF
TGTGCCTGGAGGGACAGGGACACGGAGCAGTACTTC
>NA|TRBJ1-2|TRBV10-3|NA
CAISDHGLGDYGYTF
TGTGCCATCAGTGACCACGGGCTTGGCGACTATGGCTACACCTTC
>NA|TRBJ2-7|TRBV5-1|TRBD2
CASSLDLAGIGEQYF
TGCGCCAGCAGCTTGGACCTAGCGGGAATAGGAGAGCAGTACTTC
>NA|TRBJ2-1|TRBV6-1|TRBD2
CASRGRSGGDYNEQFF
TGTGCCAGCCGTGGTCGGAGCGGGGGGGATTACAATGAGCAGTTCTTC
>once|TRBJ2-7|TRBV10-3|NA
CAINFGQSYEQYF
TGTGCCATCAACTTCGGACAGTCCTACGAGCAGTACTTC
>once|TRBJ2-3|TRBV19|TRBD2
CASSTRTSRNTDTQYF
TGTGCCAGTAGTACCCGGACTAGCCGCAACACAGATACGCAGTATTTT
>NA|TRBJ1-6|TRBV10-2|NA
CASTSQGTGNSPLHF
TGCGCCAGCACCTCACAGGGAACGGGTAATTCACCCCTCCACTTT
>NA|TRBJ1-1|TRBV7-9|NA
CASSLITGTEAFF
TGTGCCAGCAGCTTAATCACGGGCACTGAAGCTTTCTTT
>NA|TRBJ1-5|TRBV6-5|NA
CASSYSLGGNQPQHF
TGTGCCAGCAGTTACTCGTTGGGGGGCAATCAGCCCCAGCATTTT
>NA|TRBJ1-6|TRBV30|NA
CAWKSRQGPEFNSPLHF
TGTGCCTGGAAGAGCCGGCAGGGGCCTGAATTTAATTCACCCCTCCACTTT